A selection of T cell receptor beta chains follows, all from one sample in a study of T-cell memory formation after mild COVID-19. TCRdb used MiXCR to reprocess the 5' RACE reads, holding one entry per CDR3 protein. The profile shows under 300,000 distinct CDR3 sequences, 15% to 20% of them singletons. The specimen was PBMCs or a T cell subset sorted from them (not recorded which). The receptors were sampled from a man between 18 and 35 years old who had mild COVID-19 (a few samples of this study predate the infection). Cell type and time point are not known. Both conserved end residues are part of each CDR3. The order of the fields is J gene, clone size, D gene, V gene, CDR3 protein, CDR3 DNA. The D gene is left open where the match is weak. Rows give clone size only sometimes, using once, few, many, or a class for an expanded clone.

TRBJ2-5 | - | - | TRBV7-2 | CASSLTGPGETQYF | TGTGCCAGCAGCTTAACGGGGCCGGGGGAGACCCAGTACTTC
TRBJ2-7 | many | - | TRBV2 | CASSLDPYEQYF | TGTGCCAGCAGTCTGGATCCCTACGAGCAGTACTTC
TRBJ2-3 | - | - | TRBV4-1 | CASSQVRRTTDTQYF | TGCGCCAGCAGCCAAGTTAGGCGTACCACAGATACGCAGTATTTT
TRBJ2-1 | few | - | TRBV3-1 | CASSQRPLTNSYNEQFF | TGTGCCAGCAGCCAAAGGCCACTAACCAACTCCTACAATGAGCAGTTCTTC
TRBJ2-6 | few | - | TRBV20-1 | CSAKTGASGANVLTF | TGCAGTGCTAAAACCGGGGCCTCTGGGGCCAACGTCCTGACTTTC
TRBJ2-2 | many | - | TRBV29-1 | CSVGGFEGWSGELFF | TGCAGCGTTGGAGGGTTTGAAGGGTGGAGCGGGGAGCTGTTTTTT
TRBJ1-3 | - | - | TRBV2 | CASSENGNTIYF | TGTGCCAGCAGTGAAAATGGAAACACCATATATTTT
TRBJ2-5 | - | - | TRBV28 | CASSRLGTQYF | TGTGCCAGCAGTAGACTTGGGACCCAGTACTTC
TRBJ2-1 | few | - | TRBV15 | CATSPRTGSYNEQFF | TGTGCCACCAGCCCTCGGACGGGCTCCTACAATGAGCAGTTCTTC
TRBJ2-1 | many | TRBD1 | TRBV27 | CASSTPRDRGYNEQFF | TGTGCCAGCAGTACCCCCCGGGACAGGGGATACAATGAGCAGTTCTTC
TRBJ2-6 | - | - | TRBV7-9 | CASRGTEGPGANVLTF | TGTGCCAGCAGAGGGACCGAGGGGCCTGGGGCCAACGTCCTGACTTTC
TRBJ1-5 | few | - | TRBV7-2 | CASSLGLNQPQHF | TGTGCCAGCAGCTTAGGGCTAAATCAGCCCCAGCATTTT
TRBJ1-2 | few | - | TRBV7-2 | CASSLATGPGGYGYTF | TGTGCCAGCAGCTTAGCGACAGGTCCTGGAGGCTATGGCTACACCTTC
TRBJ2-3 | - | TRBD2 | TRBV20-1 | CSARDAPSGTKF | TGCAGTGCTAGAGACGCGCCCTCCGGGACTAAATTT
TRBJ2-7 | once | - | TRBV3-1 | CASNQGHEQYF | TGTGCCAGCAATCAGGGGCACGAGCAGTACTTC
TRBJ2-3 | many | TRBD2 | TRBV20-1 | CSASGAASGGDTQYF | TGCAGTGCTAGCGGTGCTGCTAGCGGAGGAGATACGCAGTATTTT